This is a list of T cell receptor beta chains from one sample in a study of tumor and adjacent non-tumor tissue in lung cancer. TCRdb fed the multiplex PCR reads into MiXCR, producing one record per CDR3 protein. The table records tens of thousands of distinct CDR3 sequences, around 74% of them present only once. Sequencing input: lung tumor tissue. The receptor set was obtained from a woman aged 45-60 years with non-small cell lung cancer. The CDR3 runs from the conserved cysteine through the conserved F or W. A D gene is named only where the DNA matches it firmly. Clone size is stated in some rows and not others, as once, few, many or a class when expanded.

size,J,D,V,DNA,CDR3
-,TRBJ2-1,-,TRBV20-1,TGCAGTGCTCTATTTACGCAGGGTTGGTTCTTC,CSALFTQGWFF
many,TRBJ1-5,-,TRBV7-8,TGTGCCAGCAGCTTAGCGGGTGGGCAGCCCCAGCATTTT,CASSLAGGQPQHF
-,TRBJ2-2,-,TRBV6-2/TRBV6-3,TGTGCCGGCAGTTGGCAATCGAACACCGGGGAGCTGTTTTTT,CAGSWQSNTGELFF
few,TRBJ2-2,-,TRBV20-1,TGCAGTGCTAGATCCGGGTCAGGGAGGACCGGGGAGCTGTTTTTT,CSARSGSGRTGELFF
-,TRBJ2-3,-,TRBV5-4,TGTGCCAGCAGCTCCGGTGGAGCTCTCGATACGCAGTATTTT,CASSSGGALDTQYF
-,TRBJ1-3,-,TRBV6-5,TGTGCCAGCAGTTTCCAGGTAGCAAGAAACACCATATATTTT,CASSFQVARNTIYF
-,TRBJ2-7,-,TRBV11-2,TGTGTCAGCAGCTTAGTTAGGGACACCTATGAGCAGTACTTC,CVSSLVRDTYEQYF
-,TRBJ2-7,-,TRBV4-2,TGTGTCAGCAGCCAAGATCTGTGGGAGACCCCTCGCGAGCAGTACTTC,CVSSQDLWETPREQYF
many,TRBJ2-7,TRBD1,TRBV18,TGTGCCAGCTCCCAACAGGGGGTGGGCTACGAGCAGTACTTC,CASSQQGVGYEQYF
-,TRBJ1-2,-,TRBV11-2,TGTGCCAGCAATCCTGTCCCGGGACACCTATATGGCTACACCTTC,CASNPVPGHLYGYTF
-,TRBJ2-6,TRBD2,TRBV20-1,TGCAGTGCTAGGTCGGGGGGTGAGGCCAAGGTCCTGACTTTT,CSARSGGEAKVLTF
-,TRBJ2-3,TRBD2,TRBV11-3,TGTGTCAGCAGCTCTCCCCCTTATTCTTCCTCTAGCGGCAGCACAGATACTCAGTTTTTT,CVSSSPPYSSSSGSTDTQFF
-,TRBJ2-3,TRBD2,TRBV11-2,TGCGCCAGCACTCCTTTAGTACGGGGCTGGACTAGCGGGAGGAGCACAGATACGCAGTATTTT,CASTPLVRGWTSGRSTDTQYF
-,TRBJ2-7,TRBD2,TRBV11-3,TGTGACAGCAGCTTAGATGGGACTAGCGAATTTTACGAACAGTACTTC,CDSSLDGTSEFYEQYF
-,TRBJ1-5,TRBD1,TRBV12-3/TRBV12-4,TGTGTCAGCAAACCGGGACAGTCCAATCAGCCCCAGCATTTT,CVSKPGQSNQPQHF
many,TRBJ2-2,-,TRBV6-5,TGTGCCAGCAGTCAGTCTCCGTTTCTCACCGGGGAGCTGTTTTTT,CASSQSPFLTGELFF
-,TRBJ1-1,-,TRBV7-8,TGTGCCAGCAGCAACCTCCAGGGATGGTCCGAAGCTTTCTTT,CASSNLQGWSEAFF
many,TRBJ2-7,TRBD2,TRBV5-1,TGCGCCAGCAGCCCCAACGTAGCGGGAACAGCCTACGAGCAGTACTTC,CASSPNVAGTAYEQYF
-,TRBJ2-1,TRBD2,TRBV20-1,TGCAGTGCCATAGACCCGGGACTAGCGGAAGGCAATGAGCAGTTCTTC,CSAIDPGLAEGNEQFF
-,TRBJ2-3,TRBD2,TRBV5-4,TGTGCCAGCAGCTTTCCGGGACTAGAGGCAAATACGCAGTATTTT,CASSFPGLEANTQYF
-,TRBJ2-5,TRBD1,TRBV6-5,TGTGTCAGCAGTTACTCGAGGGGGCAAGAGGCCCAGTACTTC,CVSSYSRGQEAQYF
-,TRBJ2-5,-,TRBV29-1,TGCAGCGTCATGATGGGTTCGGAAGAGACCCAGTACTTC,CSVMMGSEETQYF
-,TRBJ2-3,-,TRBV6-6,TGTGCCAGCAATGCCCGGGGACACACAGCTACGCAGTATTTT,CASNARGHTATQYF
-,TRBJ2-3,-,TRBV6-6,TGTGCCAGCAGTGCCCAGGGACATACAGATTCTCAGTATTTT,CASSAQGHTDSQYF
-,TRBJ2-7,-,TRBV20-1,TGCAGTGCTAGAGAGGGTAGCTACTACGAACAGTACTTC,CSAREGSYYEQYF
many,TRBJ2-2,-,TRBV16,TGTGCCAGCAGCCGGGAGGCCGGGGAGCTGTTTTTT,CASSREAGELFF
-,TRBJ2-7,-,TRBV29-1,-,CNVASGIGYEQYF
-,TRBJ2-7,-,TRBV5-1,TGCGCCAGCAACTTGTCGGGACTTCAGACCTACGAGCGGTACTTC,CASNLSGLQTYERYF
-,TRBJ1-1,-,TRBV6-6,TGTGCCAGCGGCCCCGGGACAACTAACACTGAAACTCTCTTT,CASGPGTTNTETLF
-,TRBJ2-3,-,TRBV12-3/TRBV12-4,TGTGCCAGCAGCCCGAGGACGGGGTGGAGGGCAGATACGCAGTATTTT,CASSPRTGWRADTQYF
many,TRBJ2-5,-,TRBV11-2,TGTGCCAGCAGCTCCTCCCTTAGCAGCCAAGAGACCCAGTACTTC,CASSSSLSSQETQYF
-,TRBJ1-2,-,TRBV12-3/TRBV12-4,TGTGTCAGCAGTTTGCCTCAGGTCAACTACGGCTACACCTTC,CVSSLPQVNYGYTF
-,TRBJ2-7,-,TRBV19,TGTGCCAGTAGTATCATACCGACAGGTAGCTCCTACGAGCAGTACTTC,CASSIIPTGSSYEQYF
-,TRBJ2-7,-,TRBV11-3,TGTGCCAGCAGCTTAGGCTATACGTCGACTGAGCAGTACTTC,CASSLGYTSTEQYF
-,TRBJ2-5,TRBD2,TRBV20-1,TGCAGTGCTCTATCCCTGACTAGCGGGACCCAAGAGCCCCAGTACTTC,CSALSLTSGTQEPQYF
-,TRBJ2-7,TRBD2,TRBV5-8,TGTGCCAGCAGCTTCTTGGCGAGCGGGAACGAGCGGTACTTC,CASSFLASGNERYF
-,TRBJ2-6,-,TRBV28,TGTGCCGGCAGTCCACCAGGGGCCTCTGTGGCCAACGTCCTGACTTTC,CAGSPPGASVANVLTF
-,TRBJ1-2,-,TRBV4-1,TGCACCAGCAGCCAAGATTGGGAGGGGCGTATAGGCTACGCCTTC,CTSSQDWEGRIGYAF
-,TRBJ2-7,-,TRBV6-2/TRBV6-3,TGTGCCAGCAGCTCAGTGGGAGATTCCTACGAGCAGTACTTC,CASSSVGDSYEQYF
many,TRBJ2-1,TRBD2,TRBV7-9,TGTGCCAGCAGCGACTTGACTAGCGGGAAGGTCGGTGAGCAGTTCTTC,CASSDLTSGKVGEQFF
-,TRBJ2-3,-,TRBV10-1,TGCACCAGCAGCCGCGGACTGGGCCCAGATACACAGTATTTT,CTSSRGLGPDTQYF
-,TRBJ1-1,-,TRBV6-5,TGTGGCAGCAGTCCACCCCCGGGACATGGGCCTGAAGCTTTCTTT,CGSSPPPGHGPEAFF
-,TRBJ2-1,-,TRBV29-1,TGCACCATCAGTCAGGGGAATGAGCAGTTATTC,CTISQGNEQLF
-,TRBJ1-1,TRBD1,TRBV28,TGTGCCAGTGTGACCGAAGGGACAGGGTTAACTGAAGCTTTCTTT,CASVTEGTGLTEAFF
once,TRBJ2-7,-,TRBV4-1,TGTGCCAGCAGCCAAGATCCAAGGGTAGCGCCCACTGTGAAGCCGTACTTC,CASSQDPRVAPTVKPYF
-,TRBJ1-2,TRBD1,TRBV4-1,TGCGCCAGTAGCCAAGATAGGGACAGGGGAAGGATTGGCTGCATCTTC,CASSQDRDRGRIGCIF
-,TRBJ2-7,-,TRBV6-1,TGTGCCAGTACTGTAGAGGGGCTACCTTCATACGAGCAGTACTTC,CASTVEGLPSYEQYF
-,TRBJ2-7,-,TRBV4-2,TGTGCCAACAGCCAAGATGATACCTACGAGCAGTACTTC,CANSQDDTYEQYF
-,TRBJ2-2,-,TRBV6-7,TGTGCCAGCAGTTACTTCCTCACTGGGGGTAACACCGGGGAGCTGTTTTTT,CASSYFLTGGNTGELFF
few,TRBJ2-2,-,TRBV11-2,TGTGCCAGCAGTTTCGAGAACACCAGGGAGCTGTTTTTT,CASSFENTRELFF
-,TRBJ2-5,TRBD1,TRBV5-6,TGTGAGAGCAGCTGGTGGACAGGGATGGGGGAGACCCAGTACTTC,CESSWWTGMGETQYF
-,TRBJ2-1,-,TRBV5-5,TGTGCCAGCAGCCTCATTGCATACCGCTCCTACCATGAGCAGTTCTTC,CASSLIAYRSYHEQFF
-,TRBJ2-1,-,TRBV10-1,TGCGCCAGCCAGGTAGGGGAGACCGGGCAGAATGAGCTGTTCTTC,CASQVGETGQNELFF
-,TRBJ2-3,TRBD1,TRBV7-3,TGTGCCAGAAGCTTACAGGGACAGGGCACAGATACGCAGTATTTT,CARSLQGQGTDTQYF